Following are 2 T cell receptor beta chains from one sample sequenced in a study of sequential checkpoint blockade in melanoma. Regarding treatment: randomized to nivolumab then ipilimumab (arm A) or the reverse (arm B). TCRdb's table, derived via immunoSEQ multiplex PCR, lists solely in-frame clones and lacks some. Of roughly 13,000 clones in the sample, around 20% were seen once. This specimen consisted of tumor tissue (inferred from file names), obtained from a patient given nivolumab and ipilimumab in sequence. These receptors were obtained from a human donor with melanoma.

At least ten counts were recorded for this clone. The chain combines TRBV11-3 with TRBJ2-7; possibly TRBD1 for D (6 bases). Germline CDR1 SGHNT, CDR2 YENEEA. CDR3 size: 15 residues. Trimming pared 2 bases from V and 2 bases from J, leaving 13 bases between. The CDR3 is CASSLIGGETYEQYF. CDR3 sequence (DNA): TGTGCCAGCAGCTTAATTGGGGGCGAGACCTACGAGCAGTACTTC.

This clone has a handful of counts. The chain is built from TRBV5-1 and TRBJ2-5, with no clear D. Germline CDR1 reads SGHRS; CDR2 reads YFSETQ. V lost 7 bases and J lost 5, with 18 bases in between. CDR3 length: 14 residues. The DNA of the CDR3 is TGCGCCAGCCGCCCGCAAGGGTCGGGCGAGACCCAGTACTTC. Translation: CASRPQGSGETQYF.